These 4 T cell receptor beta chains were sequenced from one sample in a study of early stage breast cancer tumors. Repertoires were generated with immunoSEQ multiplex PCR, while TCRdb's copy carries only in-frame clones and drops some. This sample has about 72,000 clones; 79% occur once, and the top ten carry 3.5%. The sample consisted of blood. The receptors stem from a person aged 55 to 75 with breast cancer.

Remarks on this clone: In the same sample, other DNA sequences code for this CDR3. This chain connects TRBV7-9 to TRBJ1-1; 9 positions match TRBD1. Germline V gene lookup returns CDR1 SEHNR and CDR2 FQNEAQ (reference sequence). The CDR3 totals 14 residues. V was clipped by 5 bases and J by 5 bases; unmatched bases: 6. This CDR3 reads CASSPRTGETEAFF. In DNA form, the CDR3 reads TGTGCCAGCAGCCCAAGGACAGGGGAAACTGAAGCTTTCTTT.

This clone was detected a few times. The chain couples TRBV5-1 to TRBJ2-7; 8 bases match TRBD1. V lost 3 bases and J lost 2; bases outside the gene matches: 10. This CDR3 is 16 amino acids long. CDR1 is SGHRS and CDR2 is YFSETQ in the germline V gene. Here the CDR3 reads CASSSGSGTGTYEQYF. DNA for the CDR3: TGCGCCAGCAGCTCAGGATCCGGGACAGGTACCTACGAGCAGTACTTC.

The V gene is TRBV7-3, the J gene TRBJ2-1, with D perhaps matching TRBD2 (7 bases). This CDR3 is 15 amino acids long. Germline values: CDR1 SGHTA, CDR2 FQGTGA. V was cut by 5 bases and J by 6 bases, with 17 bases left in between. CDR3 sequence: CASSRLGGVLNEQFF. The DNA of the CDR3 is TGTGCCAGCAGCCGCCTAGGGGGGGTCCTCAATGAGCAGTTCTTC.

The V call is TRBV18, the J call TRBJ2-6; 7 bases match TRBD1. Germline CDR1 KGHSH, CDR2 LQKENI. Germline trimming cut 3 bases from V and 1 base from J; bases unmatched to any gene: 6. This CDR3 is built from 17 residues. The CDR3 DNA reads TGTGCCAGCTCACCTTCCGGGACAGTGTCTGGGGCCAACGTCCTGACTTTC. Residues: CASSPSGTVSGANVLTF.